The following is a T cell receptor beta chain sequence with its context. Its antigen is undetermined. The source of the sample is a study of T cell responses to AZD1222 COVID-19 vaccine. Findings and caveats of the study: Donors were mostly white British, more females; clonal diversity possibly underestimated. Only 5 or 6 people who got AZD1222 tested seropositive at baseline. Unmutated variant regions reportedly attract nearly half of all spike-specific TCRs.

Here immunoSEQ multiplex PCR was the method, and the copy in TCRdb shows in-frame clones only, minus some. The sample lists about 83,000 clones; 80% to 90% were seen once. Germline CDR1 is MDHEN and CDR2 is SYDVKM. The CDR3 is 12 residues long. Trimming stripped 10 bases from V and 5 bases from J, with 12 bases between. The chain links TRBV28 to TRBJ1-5, with D hard to call. The receptor was isolated from an adult in good health. Sequences were derived from peripheral blood, sampled on day 0 of AZD1222 vaccination. CDR3 in DNA: TGTGCCACCGGGAGGAGATATCAGCCCCAGCATTTT. Translated, it gives CATGRRYQPQHF.